These T cell receptor beta chains were read from a single sample in a study of T cell responses to AZD1222 COVID-19 vaccine. The table came from immunoSEQ multiplex PCR; TCRdb's copy has only in-frame clones and leaves some out. The sample contains 120,000 to 150,000 clones, about 90% of which appear only once. The sample consisted of peripheral blood, taken on day 0 of AZD1222 vaccination. Receptor source: an adult in good health. CDR3s include the opening cysteine and the closing phenylalanine or tryptophan. Fields, in order: clone size, V gene, CDR3 length, D gene, J gene, CDR3 protein, CDR3 DNA. The D gene is left open where the match is weak. Part of the rows lack a size; the others show once, few, many or a class for expanded clones.

size: .; V: TRBV5-5; length: 16; D: TRBD1; J: TRBJ1-5; CDR3: CASSPNRGQDNQPQHF; DNA: TGTGCCAGCAGCCCGAACAGGGGGCAAGACAATCAGCCCCAGCATTTT
size: .; V: TRBV18; length: 15; D: .; J: TRBJ1-4; CDR3: CASSPSTGTYEKLFF; DNA: TGTGCCAGCTCACCAAGTACAGGGACCTACGAAAAACTGTTTTTT
size: .; V: TRBV5-1; length: 13; D: .; J: TRBJ2-1; CDR3: CASSPGSSNEQFF; DNA: TGCGCCAGCAGCCCGGGGTCAAGCAATGAGCAGTTCTTC
size: .; V: TRBV4-1; length: 14; D: .; J: TRBJ1-2; CDR3: CASSQAQGNYGYTF; DNA: TGCGCCAGCAGCCAAGCTCAGGGGAACTATGGCTACACCTTC
size: once; V: TRBV7-8; length: 12; D: .; J: TRBJ2-7; CDR3: CASSLVEYEQYF; DNA: TGTGCCAGCAGCTTAGTAGAGTACGAGCAGTACTTC
size: .; V: TRBV2; length: 14; D: .; J: TRBJ2-2; CDR3: CASIAGINTGELFF; DNA: TGTGCCAGCATAGCCGGGATTAACACCGGGGAGCTGTTTTTT
size: .; V: TRBV5-1; length: 13; D: .; J: TRBJ2-3; CDR3: CASSLEWMGTQYF; DNA: TGCGCCAGCAGCTTGGAATGGATGGGAACGCAGTATTTT
size: .; V: TRBV27; length: 19; D: TRBD1; J: TRBJ2-1; CDR3: CASRAQGQGNPEGPDEQFF; DNA: TGTGCCAGCAGAGCCCAGGGACAGGGGAATCCGGAGGGACCGGATGAGCAGTTCTTC
size: .; V: TRBV7-9; length: 15; D: TRBD2; J: TRBJ2-5; CDR3: CASSPEGLAGETQYF; DNA: TGTGCCAGCAGCCCCGAGGGACTAGCTGGGGAGACCCAGTACTTC
size: .; V: TRBV5-8; length: 14; D: .; J: TRBJ1-1; CDR3: CASITEGGSTEAFF; DNA: TGTGCCAGCATCACAGAGGGGGGTTCCACTGAAGCTTTCTTT
size: .; V: TRBV7-2; length: 13; D: .; J: TRBJ2-5; CDR3: CASSWDSEETQYF; DNA: TGTGCCAGCAGCTGGGACTCCGAGGAGACCCAGTACTTC
size: once; V: TRBV5-4; length: 13; D: .; J: TRBJ1-2; CDR3: CASSLEGPYGYTF; DNA: TGTGCCAGCAGCTTGGAAGGCCCTTATGGCTACACCTTC
size: .; V: TRBV13; length: 10; D: .; J: TRBJ2-1; CDR3: CASSLGEQFF; DNA: TGTGCCAGCAGCTTGGGTGAGCAGTTCTTC
size: .; V: TRBV10-3; length: 16; D: .; J: TRBJ2-3; CDR3: CAISESKQVGADTQYF; DNA: TGTGCCATCAGTGAGTCGAAGCAGGTCGGCGCAGATACGCAGTATTTT
size: .; V: TRBV6-2/TRBV6-3; length: 14; D: .; J: TRBJ1-1; CDR3: CASSYGPGYGEAFF; DNA: TGTGCCAGCAGTTACGGGCCGGGTTACGGGGAAGCTTTCTTT
size: .; V: TRBV6-5; length: 14; D: TRBD2; J: TRBJ2-1; CDR3: CASSYWDSGNEQFF; DNA: TGTGCCAGCAGTTACTGGGATAGCGGGAATGAGCAGTTCTTC